What follows are 13 T cell receptor beta chains derived from one specimen sequenced in a study of cytomegalovirus exposure and HLA in healthy donors. It was with 60 Vbeta and 13 Jbeta primers that the PCR ran. This table comes from immunoSEQ multiplex PCR, and its TCRdb copy is limited to in-frame clones, with some not included. The sample data list 60,000 or so clones. Sequenced material: PBMCs. The receptor source for this set is a middle-aged man in good health and CMV-seropositive.

The chain has TRBV19 and TRBJ1-2, with D maybe TRBD1 (5 bases). This CDR3 comprises 16 residues. V dropped 7 bases and J dropped 0 bases, with 18 bases sitting between them. CDR1 is LNHDA, CDR2 SQIVND, per germline (reference sequence). In DNA, the CDR3 is TGTGCCAGTATCAACCGACGACAGCCTTCTAACTATGGCTACACCTTC. Amino acid sequence: CASINRRQPSNYGYTF.

The gene calls are TRBV18 and TRBJ2-6; D gene ambiguous. The CDR3 is 16 amino acids. The germline V and J ends were trimmed by 2 bases and 2 bases, with 10 bases remaining between them. Germline assignment: CDR1 KGHSH and CDR2 LQKENI. CDR3 bases: TGTGCCAGCTCACCAATCTCCGGTACTGGGGCCAACGTCCTGACTTTC. This sequence encodes CASSPISGTGANVLTF.

The chain links TRBV9 to TRBJ1-1; tentative D call: TRBD1 (6 bases). V was cut by 4 bases and J by 1 base, with 11 bases left in between. Germline values: CDR1 SGDLS, CDR2 YYNGEE. The CDR3 totals 14 residues. CDR3 nucleotide sequence: TGTGCCAGCAGCTTACTACAGGGGAACACTGAAGCTTTCTTT. Its protein is CASSLLQGNTEAFF.

The J gene is TRBJ2-3, the V gene TRBV2; D is ambiguous. The CDR3 has 12 amino acids. V lost 6 bases, J lost 1 base, and 5 bases lay in between. Germline V lookup: CDR1 SNHLY, CDR2 FYNNEI. In nucleotides, the CDR3 is TGTGCCAGCAGCCCGGGCACAGATACGCAGTATTTT. Translated, it gives CASSPGTDTQYF.

The V call is TRBV4-2, the J call TRBJ2-2, with D unresolved. The CDR3 totals 13 residues. CDR1 and CDR2 (germline): LGHNA, YNFKEQ. V lost 0 bases and J lost 8, with 7 bases in between. CDR3 protein: CASSQEGRGELFF. CDR3 coding DNA: TGTGCCAGCAGCCAAGAGGGCAGAGGGGAGCTGTTTTTT.

The rearrangement joins TRBV4-3 to TRBJ2-5, with unresolved D. From germline, CDR1 is LGHNA and CDR2 YSLEER. Deletions cut 0 bases from V and 6 bases from J, with 11 bases between. This CDR3 is built from 14 residues. CDR3 in DNA: TGCGCCAGCAGCCAAGATCTGGTAGTTAAGACCCAGTACTTC. This translates into CASSQDLVVKTQYF.

The genes are TRBV5-1 and TRBJ1-1; D possibly corresponds to TRBD1 (6 bases). Germline V gives CDR1 SGHRS, CDR2 YFSETQ. Trimming removed 2 bases at V and 5 bases at J, with 10 bases between. This CDR3 is built from 13 residues. The CDR3 here is CASSFKGQTEAFF. CDR3 DNA sequence: TGCGCCAGCAGCTTCAAAGGACAGACTGAAGCTTTCTTT.

CDR3: CASSMGEANEKLFF. DNA of the CDR3: TGTGCCAGTAGTATGGGAGAGGCTAATGAAAAACTGTTTTTT. The V gene is TRBV19, the J gene TRBJ1-4; D not resolved. This CDR3 comprises 14 residues. The V end was cut by 3 bases, the J end by 3 bases, with 8 bases between. Germline CDR1 and CDR2: LNHDA and SQIVND (reference sequence).

This chain joins TRBV2 and TRBJ1-2; D is possibly TRBD1 (6 bases). CDR3 length: 14 residues. Trimming cost V 7 bases and J 1 base, with 13 bases left between them. The germline V gene has CDR1 SNHLY and CDR2 FYNNEI. The CDR3 bases are TGTGCCAGCATGTCCCCCAGGGGTAACTATGGCTACACCTTC. Its protein product is CASMSPRGNYGYTF.

As regards this clone: The same CDR3 can be traced to other DNA sequences in this sample. This chain connects TRBV18 to TRBJ1-6; D is undetermined. Trimming removed 1 base at V and 8 bases at J, with 12 bases between. Germline values: CDR1 KGHSH, CDR2 LQKENI. The CDR3 is 15 amino acids. CDR3 bases: TGTGCCAGCTCACCACTGAACAGCCCGGATTCACCCCTCCACTTT. It encodes CASSPLNSPDSPLHF.

The CDR3 coding sequence is TGCAGCGTTCGGACAGGGGGATCTGAAAAACTGTTTTTT. The encoded protein is CSVRTGGSEKLFF. The chain employs TRBV29-1 and TRBJ1-4, with 10 bases lining up with TRBD1. With 5 bases clipped from V and 7 bases from J, the junction kept 4 bases outside the gene matches. Germline CDR1 SQVTM, CDR2 ANQGSEA. This CDR3 has 13 amino acids.

The gene calls are TRBV4-2 and TRBJ2-6; 9 nucleotides agree with TRBD1. The V segment lost 0 bases and the J segment 1 base; nucleotides outside the gene matches: 7. This CDR3 is 19 amino acids long. Germline CDR1 and CDR2: LGHNA and YNFKEQ. The CDR3 is CASSQDGGTGRSGANVLTF. The CDR3 nucleotides are TGTGCCAGCAGCCAAGATGGAGGGACAGGGAGGTCTGGGGCCAACGTCCTGACTTTC.

This chain links TRBV28 with TRBJ2-7; 8 bases map to TRBD1. Per the germline V gene, CDR1 is MDHEN and CDR2 is SYDVKM. CDR3 length: 14 residues. V trimming: 4 bases; J trimming: 3 bases; junction bases outside the gene matches: 5. CDR3 nucleotide sequence: TGTGCCAGCAGTTCCACAGGGGGGCACTACGAGCAGTACTTC. This sequence encodes CASSSTGGHYEQYF.